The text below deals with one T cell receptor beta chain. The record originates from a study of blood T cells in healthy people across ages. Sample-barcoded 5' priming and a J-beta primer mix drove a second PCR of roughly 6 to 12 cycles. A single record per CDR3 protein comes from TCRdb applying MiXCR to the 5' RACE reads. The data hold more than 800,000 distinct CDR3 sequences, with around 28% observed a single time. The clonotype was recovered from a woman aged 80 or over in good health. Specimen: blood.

The CDR3: CASSPLAGGGGEQFF. The DNA for the CDR3 is TGTGCCAGCAGCCCACTAGCGGGGGGCGGCGGTGAGCAGTTCTTC. V and J are TRBV7-9 and TRBJ2-1, with 12 nucleotides matching TRBD2. The J segment lost 9 bases and the V segment lost 5 bases, leaving 8 bases of the junction unmatched. The germline V gene encodes CDR1 SEHNR and CDR2 FQNEAQ (reference sequence). This CDR3 is built from 15 residues.